This T cell receptor (beta chain) was observed in a study of blood T cells in healthy people across ages. The CDR3 has 14 residues. V lost 1 base to trimming and J lost 7 bases, with 13 bases between them. Germline CDR1 is SEHNR and CDR2 is FQNEAQ (reference sequence). Comment on this clonotype: Its antigen is unknown.

Study-level points and caveats: PBMCs that were unsorted prevented a conclusive naive versus antigen-experienced comparison.

A second PCR, run for 7 to 11 cycles, used a sample-barcoded 5' primer plus a J-beta primer mix. TCRdb processed the 5' RACE reads anew with MiXCR; each CDR3 protein has one entry. The table lists approximately 900,000 distinct CDR3 sequences, 48% of them singletons. The sequencing input was blood. The V gene is TRBV7-9, the J gene TRBJ1-2; D is undetermined. The sequence was collected from a man younger than 40 in good health. CDR3 sequence: CASSLETETGGYTF. CDR3 in DNA: TGTGCCAGCAGCTTAGAAACCGAAACCGGTGGCTACACCTTC.